A single sample is the source of the 4 T cell receptor beta chains below, sequenced in a study of cytomegalovirus exposure and HLA in healthy donors. Method: immunoSEQ multiplex PCR; TCRdb's copy keeps in-frame clones and lacks some. The data hold fewer than 100,000 clones, with under 95% observed a single time. Source material: PBMCs. These receptors were obtained from a man aged 25-45 years in good health and CMV-seronegative.

CDR3 in amino acids: CASSSLGGRSDEQFF. The CDR3, as DNA: TGCGCCAGCAGCTCGCTCGGCGGGAGAAGCGATGAGCAGTTCTTC. V usage is TRBV5-1 and J usage is TRBJ2-1; TRBD2 aligns across 7 bases. This CDR3 is 15 amino acids long. Trimming cost V 3 bases and J 8 bases; bases outside gene matches: 11. In germline, CDR1 is SGHRS, CDR2 YFSETQ.

The chain links TRBV6-5 to TRBJ1-5; 8 positions agree with TRBD1. CDR3 length: 15 amino acids. Germline CDR1 MNHEY, CDR2 SVGAGI. V shed 7 bases, J shed 1 base, and the junction held 6 bases outside the gene matches. CDR3 bases: TGTGCCAGCATCTCCACAGGGGGAAGCAATCAGCCCCAGCATTTT. Encoded protein: CASISTGGSNQPQHF.

This clone was seen just once. The chain recombines TRBV23-1 with TRBJ2-7; a weak D match, TRBD2 (6 bases). TRBV23-1 is annotated as an ORF whose role is uncertain. Deletions cut 1 base from V and 3 bases from J, with 13 bases between. The CDR3 covers 15 residues. The CDR3 region is CASSQCPGDDYEQYF. CDR3 nucleotide sequence: TGCGCCAGCAGTCAATGCCCGGGGGACGACTACGAGCAGTACTTC.

The chain couples TRBV27 to TRBJ1-6, with 7 bases matching TRBD1. CDR1 and CDR2 (germline): MNHEY, SMNVEV (reference sequence). Trimming took 8 bases from V and 8 from J; bases not matched to a gene: 15. The CDR3 runs 16 residues. CDR3 loop: CASRKQTGLIYSPLHF. CDR3 DNA: TGTGCCAGCCGAAAACAGACAGGGCTCATCTATTCACCCCTCCACTTT.